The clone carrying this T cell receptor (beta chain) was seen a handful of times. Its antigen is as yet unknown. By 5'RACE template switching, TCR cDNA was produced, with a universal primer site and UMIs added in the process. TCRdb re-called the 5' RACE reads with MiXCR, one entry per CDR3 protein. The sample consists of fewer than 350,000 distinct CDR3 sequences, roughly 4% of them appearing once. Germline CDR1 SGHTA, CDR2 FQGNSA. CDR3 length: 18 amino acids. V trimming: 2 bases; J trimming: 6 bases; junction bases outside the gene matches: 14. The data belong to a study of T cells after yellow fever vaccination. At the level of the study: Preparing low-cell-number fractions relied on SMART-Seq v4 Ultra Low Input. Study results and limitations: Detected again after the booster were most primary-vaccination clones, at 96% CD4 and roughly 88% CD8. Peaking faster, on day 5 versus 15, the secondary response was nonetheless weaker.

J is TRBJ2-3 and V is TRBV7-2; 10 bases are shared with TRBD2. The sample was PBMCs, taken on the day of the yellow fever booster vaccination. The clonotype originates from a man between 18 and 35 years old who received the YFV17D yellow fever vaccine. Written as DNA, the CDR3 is TGTGCCAGCAGCTTACCCTCCGGACTAGCGGTATGGGGCGATACGCAGTATTTT. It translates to CASSLPSGLAVWGDTQYF. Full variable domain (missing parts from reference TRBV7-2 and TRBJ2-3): GAGVSQSPSNKVTEKGKDVELRCDPISGHTALYWYRQSLGQGLEFLIYFQGNSAPDKSGLPSDRFSAERTGGSVSTLTIQRTQQEDSAVYLCASSLPSGLAVWGDTQYFGPGTRLTVL.